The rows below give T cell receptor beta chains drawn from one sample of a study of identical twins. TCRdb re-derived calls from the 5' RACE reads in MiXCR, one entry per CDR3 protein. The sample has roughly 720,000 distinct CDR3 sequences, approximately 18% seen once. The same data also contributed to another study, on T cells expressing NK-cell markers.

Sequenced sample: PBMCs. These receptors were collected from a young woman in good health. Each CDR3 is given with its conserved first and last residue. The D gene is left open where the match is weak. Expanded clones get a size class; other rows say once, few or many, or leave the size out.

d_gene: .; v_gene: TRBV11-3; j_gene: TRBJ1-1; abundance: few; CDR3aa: CASSFGTSTEAFF; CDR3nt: TGTGCCAGCAGCTTCGGGACCAGCACTGAAGCTTTCTTT
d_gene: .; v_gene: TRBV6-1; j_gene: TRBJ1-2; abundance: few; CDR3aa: CASISAPENYGYTF; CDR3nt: TGTGCCAGCATCTCAGCCCCGGAGAACTATGGCTACACCTTC
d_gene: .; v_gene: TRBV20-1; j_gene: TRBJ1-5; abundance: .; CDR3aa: CSAGDGNQPQHF; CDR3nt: TGCAGTGCCGGGGACGGGAATCAGCCCCAGCATTTT
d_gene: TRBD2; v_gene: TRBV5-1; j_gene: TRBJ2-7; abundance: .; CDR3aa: CASRGLAGDLEQYF; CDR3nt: TGCGCCAGCAGGGGTCTGGCGGGAGACCTCGAGCAGTACTTC
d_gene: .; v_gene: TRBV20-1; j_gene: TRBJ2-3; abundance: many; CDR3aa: CSAVTSTDTQYF; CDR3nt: TGCAGTGCTGTAACTAGCACAGATACGCAGTATTTT
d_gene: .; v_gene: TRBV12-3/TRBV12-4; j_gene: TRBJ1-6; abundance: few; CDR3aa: CASRAAQSRSSPLHF; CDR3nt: TGTGCCAGCAGGGCCGCGCAGAGCAGAAGTTCACCCCTCCACTTT
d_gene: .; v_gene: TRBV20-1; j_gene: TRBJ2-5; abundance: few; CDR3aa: CSASGSNQGQVGTQYF; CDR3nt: TGCAGTGCTAGTGGGTCTAATCAGGGCCAAGTAGGGACCCAGTACTTC
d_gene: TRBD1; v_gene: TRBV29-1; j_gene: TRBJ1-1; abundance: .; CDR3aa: CSVEGTGPEAFF; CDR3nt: TGCAGCGTTGAAGGGACAGGGCCTGAAGCTTTCTTT
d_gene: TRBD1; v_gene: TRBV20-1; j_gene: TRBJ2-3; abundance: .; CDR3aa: CSAHRGRTDTQYF; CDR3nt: TGCAGTGCTCACAGGGGTCGCACAGATACGCAGTATTTT
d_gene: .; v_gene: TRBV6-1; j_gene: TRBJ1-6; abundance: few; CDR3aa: CASRPAAGANSPLHF; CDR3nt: TGTGCCAGCAGACCGGCCGCAGGGGCGAATTCACCCCTCCACTTT
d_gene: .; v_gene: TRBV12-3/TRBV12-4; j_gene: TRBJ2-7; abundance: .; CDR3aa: CASRPGSEFYEQYF; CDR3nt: TGTGCCAGTCGACCAGGATCGGAATTCTACGAGCAGTACTTC
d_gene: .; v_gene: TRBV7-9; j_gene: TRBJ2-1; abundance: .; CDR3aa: CASSSQGNTYNEQFF; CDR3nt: TGTGCCAGCAGTTCCCAGGGGAACACCTACAATGAGCAGTTCTTC
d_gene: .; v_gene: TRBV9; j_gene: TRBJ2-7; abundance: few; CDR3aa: CASGAGGDEQYF; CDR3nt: TGTGCCAGTGGCGCCGGAGGGGACGAGCAGTACTTC
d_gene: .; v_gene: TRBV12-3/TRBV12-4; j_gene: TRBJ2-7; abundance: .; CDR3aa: CASSFSGAAYEQYF; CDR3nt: TGTGCCAGCAGTTTCTCAGGGGCGGCCTACGAGCAGTACTTC
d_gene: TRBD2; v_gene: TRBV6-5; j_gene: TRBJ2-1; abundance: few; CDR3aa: CASSSGTSGSNEQFF; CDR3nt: TGTGCCAGCAGTTCCGGGACTAGCGGGAGCAATGAGCAGTTCTTC
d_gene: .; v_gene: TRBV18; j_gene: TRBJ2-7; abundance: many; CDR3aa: CASSTGVYEQYF; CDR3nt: TGTGCCAGCTCAACGGGGGTCTACGAGCAGTACTTC
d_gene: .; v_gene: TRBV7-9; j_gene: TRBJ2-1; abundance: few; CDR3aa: CASSLEGFDEQFF; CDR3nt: TGTGCCAGCAGCTTAGAGGGCTTCGATGAGCAGTTCTTC
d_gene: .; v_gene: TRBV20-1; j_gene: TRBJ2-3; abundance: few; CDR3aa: CSASSAEASTDTQYF; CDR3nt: TGCAGTGCTAGTTCCGCGGAAGCTAGCACAGATACGCAGTATTTT
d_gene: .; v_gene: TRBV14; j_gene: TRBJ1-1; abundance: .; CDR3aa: CASSPILQGLAFF; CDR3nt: TGTGCCAGCAGCCCCATCCTCCAGGGGTTGGCTTTCTTT
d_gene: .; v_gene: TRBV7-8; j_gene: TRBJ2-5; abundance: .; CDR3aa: CASSLFYQQETQYF; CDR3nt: TGTGCCAGCAGCTTATTTTACCAGCAAGAGACCCAGTACTTC
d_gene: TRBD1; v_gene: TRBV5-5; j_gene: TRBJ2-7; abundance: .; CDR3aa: CASLDRGGEQYF; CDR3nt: TGTGCCAGCCTGGACAGGGGAGGCGAGCAGTACTTC
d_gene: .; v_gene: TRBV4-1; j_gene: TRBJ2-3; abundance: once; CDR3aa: CASKPMSEGTDTQYF; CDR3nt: TGCGCCAGCAAGCCAATGTCCGAGGGGACAGATACGCAGTATTTT
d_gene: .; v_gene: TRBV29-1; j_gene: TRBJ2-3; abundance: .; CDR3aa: CSALPPRAYTQYF; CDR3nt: TGCAGCGCCCTCCCCCCTAGAGCCTATACGCAGTATTTT
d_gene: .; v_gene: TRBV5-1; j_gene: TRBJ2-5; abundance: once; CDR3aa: CASSLDGSVQETQYF; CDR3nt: TGCGCCAGCAGCTTGGATGGCTCGGTACAAGAGACCCAGTACTTC
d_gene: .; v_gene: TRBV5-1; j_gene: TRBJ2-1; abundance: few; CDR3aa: CASSFPSRDEQFF; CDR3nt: TGCGCCAGCAGCTTCCCTTCTCGGGATGAGCAGTTCTTC
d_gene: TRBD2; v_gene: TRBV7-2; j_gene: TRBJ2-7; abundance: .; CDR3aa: CASRRLAGYEQYF; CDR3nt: TGTGCCAGCCGGCGACTAGCGGGCTACGAGCAGTACTTC
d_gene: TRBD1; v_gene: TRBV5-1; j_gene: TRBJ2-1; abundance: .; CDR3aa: CASSRGQGTFNEQFF; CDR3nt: TGCGCCAGCAGCAGGGGACAGGGGACTTTCAATGAGCAGTTCTTC
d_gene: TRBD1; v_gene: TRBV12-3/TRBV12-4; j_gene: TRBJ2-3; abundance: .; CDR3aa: CATGGTDTQYF; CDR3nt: TGTGCGACAGGGGGCACAGATACGCAGTATTTT
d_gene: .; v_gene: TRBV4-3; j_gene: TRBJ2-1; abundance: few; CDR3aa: CASSQERLGANNEQFF; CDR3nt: TGCGCCAGCAGCCAAGAAAGGCTAGGCGCCAACAATGAGCAGTTCTTC
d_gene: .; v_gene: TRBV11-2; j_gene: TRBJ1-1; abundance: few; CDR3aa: CASSLVLRGGGTTEAFF; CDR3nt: TGTGCCAGCAGCTTAGTTTTACGTGGAGGCGGAACCACTGAAGCTTTCTTT
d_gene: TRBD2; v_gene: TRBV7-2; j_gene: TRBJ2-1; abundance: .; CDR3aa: CASSQREWYNEQFF; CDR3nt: TGTGCCAGCTCTCAGCGGGAATGGTACAATGAGCAGTTCTTC
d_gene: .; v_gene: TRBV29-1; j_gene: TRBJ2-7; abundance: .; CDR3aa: CSARRDFRDEQYF; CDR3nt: TGCAGCGCGAGGCGGGACTTTCGGGACGAGCAGTACTTC
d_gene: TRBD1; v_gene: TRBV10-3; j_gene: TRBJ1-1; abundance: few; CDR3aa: CAISESRDSSLAFF; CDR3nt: TGTGCCATCAGTGAGTCTCGGGACAGTTCCCTCGCTTTCTTT
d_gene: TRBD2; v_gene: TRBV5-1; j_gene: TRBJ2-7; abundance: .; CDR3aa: CASSFTSGDYEQYF; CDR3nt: TGCGCCAGCAGCTTCACTAGCGGGGATTACGAGCAGTACTTC
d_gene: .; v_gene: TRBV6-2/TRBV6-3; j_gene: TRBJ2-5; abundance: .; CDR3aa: CASGSRGAQETQYF; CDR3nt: TGTGCCAGCGGATCCCGGGGGGCCCAAGAGACCCAGTACTTC
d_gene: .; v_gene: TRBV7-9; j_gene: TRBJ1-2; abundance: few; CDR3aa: CASSLAPYGYTF; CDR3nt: TGTGCCAGCAGCTTGGCGCCCTATGGCTACACCTTC
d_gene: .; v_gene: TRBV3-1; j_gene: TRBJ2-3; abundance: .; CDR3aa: CASSQEYGPGTDTQYF; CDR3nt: TGTGCCAGCAGCCAAGAGTACGGGCCGGGCACAGATACGCAGTATTTT
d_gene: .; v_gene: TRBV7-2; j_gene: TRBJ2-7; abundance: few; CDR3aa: CASSQNGEQYF; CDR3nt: TGTGCCAGCAGCCAAAATGGCGAGCAGTACTTC
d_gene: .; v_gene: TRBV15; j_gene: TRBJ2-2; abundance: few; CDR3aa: CATSRDRSRTGELFF; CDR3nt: TGTGCCACCAGCAGAGACAGGAGCCGTACCGGGGAGCTGTTTTTT
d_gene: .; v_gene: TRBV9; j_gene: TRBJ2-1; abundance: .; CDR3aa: CASAQWEARGYEQFF; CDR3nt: TGTGCCAGCGCACAATGGGAGGCCCGAGGGTATGAGCAGTTCTTC
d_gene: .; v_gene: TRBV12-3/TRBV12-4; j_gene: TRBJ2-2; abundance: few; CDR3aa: CASRAQARLGELFF; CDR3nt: TGTGCCAGCAGAGCCCAGGCCCGCCTCGGGGAGCTGTTTTTT
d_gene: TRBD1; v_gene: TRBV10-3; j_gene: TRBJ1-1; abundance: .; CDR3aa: CAITSTGNTEAFF; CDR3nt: TGTGCCATCACCTCGACAGGGAACACTGAAGCCTTCTTT
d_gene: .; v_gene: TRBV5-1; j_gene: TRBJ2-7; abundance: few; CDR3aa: CASSITGTNDAYEQYF; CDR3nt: TGCGCCAGCAGCATAACCGGGACAAACGACGCCTACGAGCAGTACTTC
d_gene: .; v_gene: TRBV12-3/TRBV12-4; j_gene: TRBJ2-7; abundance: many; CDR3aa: CASSSRGYPPHEQYF; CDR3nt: TGTGCCAGCAGTTCGCGCGGGTACCCGCCTCACGAGCAGTACTTC
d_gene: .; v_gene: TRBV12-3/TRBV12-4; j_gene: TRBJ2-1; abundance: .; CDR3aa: CASSYPPVENEQFF; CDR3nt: TGTGCCAGCAGCTACCCCCCAGTCGAGAATGAGCAGTTCTTC
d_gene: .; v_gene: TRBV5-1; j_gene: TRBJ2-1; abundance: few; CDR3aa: CASSLAIEGTGGEQFF; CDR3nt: TGCGCCAGCAGCTTGGCAATTGAGGGGACTGGGGGTGAGCAGTTCTTC
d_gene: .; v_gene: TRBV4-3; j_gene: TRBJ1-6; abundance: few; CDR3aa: CASSQQGKVDSPLHF; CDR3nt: TGCGCCAGCAGCCAACAGGGGAAGGTGGATTCACCCCTCCACTTT
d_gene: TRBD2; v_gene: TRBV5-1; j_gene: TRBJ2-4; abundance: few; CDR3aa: CASSWGRWTSGAKNIQYF; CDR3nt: TGCGCCAGCAGCTGGGGGCGGTGGACTAGCGGTGCCAAAAACATTCAGTACTTC